This T cell receptor (beta chain) was identified in a study of shared clonotypes between healthy human individuals. General study results and limits: Generally, naive subsets came out with larger estimated richness than memory subsets.

The sample holds a few counts of this clone. The target antigen is unknown. The donor cohort consisted entirely of Caucasian adults residing in Nashville, Tennessee. V lost 8 bases to trimming and J lost 0 bases; unmatched junction nucleotides: 3. This CDR3 is built from 15 residues. The germline CDR1 and CDR2 sequences are MNHNS and SASEGT. How the authors handled the data: Filtering differed for immunoSEQ, which gave only junction sequences without quality scores. Repertoires were generated with immunoSEQ multiplex PCR, while TCRdb's copy carries only in-frame clones and drops some. V, J and clone size are taken as reported in that table, and D and trimming were inferred from the DNA itself. The sample carries over a million clones, about 74% recorded once.

The sample consisted of memory CD4+ T cells sorted from blood. The subset was: CD45RA-negative fraction. The chain recombines TRBV6-1 with TRBJ2-7; TRBD2 matches at 14 bases. The clonotype comes from a man aged 18 to 30 in good health. CDR3 sequence: CASGGLAGDSYEQYF. CDR3 DNA: TGTGCCAGCGGGGGACTAGCGGGGGACTCCTACGAGCAGTACTTC.